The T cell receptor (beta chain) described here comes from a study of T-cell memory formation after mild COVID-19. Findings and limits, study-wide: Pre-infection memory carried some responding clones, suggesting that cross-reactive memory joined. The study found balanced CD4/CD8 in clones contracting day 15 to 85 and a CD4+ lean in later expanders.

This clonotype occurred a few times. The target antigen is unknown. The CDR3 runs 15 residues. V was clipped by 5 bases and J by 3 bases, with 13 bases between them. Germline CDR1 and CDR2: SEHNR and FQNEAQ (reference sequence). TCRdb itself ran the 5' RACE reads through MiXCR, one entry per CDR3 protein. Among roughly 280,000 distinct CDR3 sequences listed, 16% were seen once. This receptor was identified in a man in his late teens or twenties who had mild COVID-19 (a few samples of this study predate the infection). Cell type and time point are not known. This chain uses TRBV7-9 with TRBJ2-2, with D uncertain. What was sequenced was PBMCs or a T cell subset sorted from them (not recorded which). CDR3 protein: CASSRLSPDTGELFF. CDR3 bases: TGTGCCAGCAGCCGACTTAGTCCCGACACCGGGGAGCTGTTTTTT.